Shown below are 11 T cell receptor beta chains from a single sample sequenced in a study of T-cell reconstitution after alpha-beta-depleted transplantation in children. Library preparation (for TCRbeta) was performed with unique molecular identifiers. Via MiXCR, TCRdb re-called the PCR reads, giving one row per CDR3 protein. The table includes about 420,000 distinct CDR3 sequences, about a sixth detected once. The sequencing used PBMCs, mostly from graft donor cells, collected 360 days after TCRalphabeta/CD19-depleted stem cell transplant. These receptor sequences come from a boy less than two years old who had a stem cell transplant for Wiskott-Aldrich syndrome, so the T cells may come from the graft donor.

This clonotype was found a few times. V gene TRBV5-1 combines with J gene TRBJ2-5, with 9 bases lining up with TRBD1. The CDR3 loop spans 15 amino acids. The ends lost 0 bases at V and 3 bases at J; junction bases unmatched: 3. CDR1 and CDR2 (germline): SGHRS, YFSETQ. CDR3 protein: CASSLEQGAEETQYF. The CDR3 bases are TGCGCCAGCAGCTTGGAACAGGGGGCTGAAGAGACCCAGTACTTC.

This clonotype has just a few counts. The genes are TRBV7-2 and TRBJ1-1; no reliable D call. Per germline, CDR1 SGHTA and CDR2 FQGNSA. The V end was cut by 5 bases, the J end by 4 bases, with 5 bases between. There are 11 residues in the CDR3. In DNA, the CDR3 is TGTGCCAGCAGCCGAACCACTGAAGCTTTCTTT. This encodes CASSRTTEAFF.

The V call is TRBV11-2, the J call TRBJ2-1; D unresolved. The CDR3 consists of 14 residues. The V end was cut by 0 bases, the J end by 4 bases, with 7 bases between. In germline, CDR1 is SGHAT, CDR2 FQNNGV. In nucleotides, the CDR3 is TGTGCCAGCAGCTTAGACCCGCTTTACAATGAGCAGTTCTTC. The encoded protein is CASSLDPLYNEQFF.

Many counts were recorded for this clonotype. The chain carries TRBV5-1 and TRBJ2-7; 8 bases fit TRBD1. Germline loops: CDR1 SGHRS, CDR2 YFSETQ. The CDR3 consists of 16 residues. V lost 0 bases, J lost 2 bases, and 7 bases stayed unmatched. CDR3 DNA: TGCGCCAGCAGCTTGGCCTGGACAGGGAAGACCTACGAGCAGTACTTC. This gives the protein CASSLAWTGKTYEQYF.

V usage is TRBV12-3 or TRBV12-4 and J usage is TRBJ2-7; tentatively, D is TRBD1 or TRBD2 (5 bases each). The CDR3 has 15 residues. The V end was cut by 4 bases, the J end by 3 bases, with 16 bases between. This CDR3 reads CASSSGAGPVYEQYF. CDR3 coding DNA: TGTGCCAGCAGTTCCGGGGCCGGACCGGTCTACGAGCAGTACTTC.

This clonotype came up many times. The V call is TRBV12-3 or TRBV12-4, the J call TRBJ2-1; either TRBD1 or TRBD2 may supply D (5 bases each). The CDR3 sequence is 14 residues long. V lost 7 bases and J lost 15, with 25 bases in between. The CDR3 bases are TGTGCCAGCACCTATAGGGCAGGGAGTCCCGATGTGTTCTTC. Translation: CASTYRAGSPDVFF.

The rearrangement links TRBV6-2 or TRBV6-3 to TRBJ2-2; no clear D. This CDR3 is built from 14 residues. V lost 5 bases to trimming and J lost 1 base, with 8 bases between them. Germline CDR1 is MNHEY and CDR2 is SVGEGT. CDR3 nucleotide sequence: TGTGCCAGCAGTCTGATTTTGAACACCGGGGAGCTGTTTTTT. It translates to CASSLILNTGELFF.

This clonotype was found many times. The chain employs TRBV9 and TRBJ2-5, with 14 bases matching TRBD2. V trimming: 0 bases; J trimming: 4 bases; junction bases outside the gene matches: 2. This CDR3 is 16 amino acids long. Per germline, CDR1 SGDLS and CDR2 YYNGEE. Written as DNA, the CDR3 is TGTGCCAGCAGCGTAGCGGGGACTAGCGGGAGAGAGACCCAGTACTTC. Translated, it gives CASSVAGTSGRETQYF.

This clonotype has at least ten counts. The chain uses TRBV10-1 and TRBJ1-2, with unresolved D. Germline-derived CDR1 and CDR2 are WNHNN and SYGVQD (reference sequence). This CDR3 region has 13 residues. V lost 6 bases and J lost 1, with 9 bases in between. CDR3 loop: CASSLGRNYGYTF. The DNA for the CDR3 is TGCGCCAGCAGCCTAGGCCGTAACTATGGCTACACCTTC.

The gene calls are TRBV10-3 and TRBJ2-4, with D perhaps matching TRBD2 (7 bases). The CDR3 totals 16 residues. V lost 0 bases, J lost 0 bases, and 9 bases lay in between. The germline V gene encodes CDR1 ENHRY and CDR2 SYGVKD. The CDR3 loop reads CAISESRGLAKNIQYF. Written as DNA, the CDR3 is TGTGCCATCAGTGAGTCGCGGGGGCTAGCCAAAAACATTCAGTACTTC.

The chain has TRBV5-1 and TRBJ1-6; D is unresolved. The germline V gene has CDR1 SGHRS and CDR2 YFSETQ. The CDR3 contains 15 residues. V was pared by 4 bases and J by 8 bases, with 16 bases between. The CDR3 sequence is CASSPWTGGDSPLHF. CDR3 sequence (DNA): TGCGCCAGCAGCCCGTGGACTGGTGGGGATTCACCCCTCCACTTT.